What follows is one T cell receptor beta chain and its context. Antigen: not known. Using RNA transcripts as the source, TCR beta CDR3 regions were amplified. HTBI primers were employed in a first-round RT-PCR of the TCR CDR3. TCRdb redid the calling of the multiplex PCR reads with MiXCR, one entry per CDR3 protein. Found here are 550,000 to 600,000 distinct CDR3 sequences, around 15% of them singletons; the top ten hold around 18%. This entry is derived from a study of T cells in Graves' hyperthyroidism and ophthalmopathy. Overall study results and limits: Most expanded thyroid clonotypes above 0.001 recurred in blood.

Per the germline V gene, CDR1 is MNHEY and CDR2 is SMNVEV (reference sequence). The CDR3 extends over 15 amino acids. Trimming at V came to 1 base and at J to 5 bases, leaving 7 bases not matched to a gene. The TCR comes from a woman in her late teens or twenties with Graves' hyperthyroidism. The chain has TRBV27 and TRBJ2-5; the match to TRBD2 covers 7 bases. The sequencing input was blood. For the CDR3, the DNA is TGTGCCAGCAGTTTATTCGGACTAGGGACGGAGACCCAGTACTTC. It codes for CASSLFGLGTETQYF.